This entry features one TCR beta chain sequence. This sample was taken from a study of T cell changes during pregnancy in multiple sclerosis. Sequencing used immunoSEQ multiplex PCR; TCRdb keeps in-frame clones, though not all of them. In the table there are some 45,000 clones, about 95% of which are singletons. The CDR3 runs 13 residues. The V gene's germline CDR1 is LNHDA and CDR2 SQIVND (reference sequence). Trimming shortened V by 3 bases and J by 6 bases, and 9 bases separated the two germline ends. The TCR originated in a female donor with multiple sclerosis, enrolled in a pregnancy study. The source was CD8+ T cells from peripheral blood mononuclear cells, collected in the first trimester of pregnancy. J is TRBJ2-1 and V is TRBV19; maybe TRBD2 (6 bases). CDR3 region: CASSMGLFNEQFF. DNA for the CDR3: TGTGCCAGTAGTATGGGACTTTTCAATGAGCAGTTCTTC.